This TCR beta chain was documented in a study of T cell responses to AZD1222 COVID-19 vaccine. General observations from the study: Vaccine-associated CD4 TCRs ranged over spike, dominating at 160-218 and 743-854. There were mostly white British donors and more females than males, and clonal diversity was possibly underestimated. Once two AZD1222 doses were given, Spike-specific TCR breadth and depth went up.

Measured with immunoSEQ multiplex PCR; TCRdb has only the in-frame clones, and not every one. The table lists approximately 93,000 clones, approximately 89% of them singletons. Notes on this clone: Its specificity is unknown.

The clonotype was recovered from an adult who received the AZD1222 COVID-19 vaccine. This specimen consisted of peripheral blood, obtained 28 days after the second AZD1222 dose.

The CDR3 reads CASSQVFGLEGETQYF. CDR3 DNA: TGCGCCAGCAGCCAAGTTTTCGGACTCGAAGGGGAGACCCAGTACTTC. The V gene is TRBV4-1, the J gene TRBJ2-5, with D tentatively TRBD2 (5 bases). Germline V lookup: CDR1 MGHRA, CDR2 YSYEKL. V lost 1 base and J 5 bases, leaving 17 bases between the germline ends. This CDR3 region has 16 residues.